The clone carrying this T cell receptor beta chain was picked up one time. What it recognizes is unknown. PCR employed 60 Vbeta and 13 Jbeta primers. Some clones are missing from TCRdb's copy, which holds only in-frame ones; the method was immunoSEQ multiplex PCR. The sample contains about 150,000 clones, 65% to 80% of which appear only once. The sample belongs to a study of cytomegalovirus exposure and HLA in healthy donors. In the study overall: Assignment to the Caucasian-associated ancestry cluster applied to more than 75% of the approximately 400 genotyped donors.

J lost 5 bases, V lost 10 bases, and 5 bases had no gene match. This CDR3 contains 12 residues. Germline CDR1 reads ENHRY; CDR2 reads SYGVKD. Findings of the study overall: Common viral pathogens seemed to be connected with several of the most significant clusters, according to a later analysis. Most TCR sequences were seen very rarely across donors, but some public TCRs occurred in many. The authors later linked a missense DCLRE1C variant to TCR beta V- and J-gene trimming.

The sequencing sample was made of PBMCs. This chain uses TRBV10-3 with TRBJ2-7, with 10 bases lining up with TRBD1. The receptor comes from a woman in her forties in good health and CMV-seronegative. The chain's CDR3 is CATRDRGHEQYF. CDR3 coding DNA: TGTGCCACCCGGGACAGGGGTCACGAGCAGTACTTC.